Described below is a single T cell receptor beta chain sequence and its context. Its antigen has not been determined. Base qualities are missing; no much larger clone stands one base away. The treatment or condition label for this specimen denotes: live attenuated yellow fever vaccine strain. At every blood-draw timepoint, two biological replicates of bulk PBMCs were collected. PBMCs were isolated from peripheral blood using a standard Ficoll-Paque protocol. TriZol was used to extract RNA from bulk PBMCs, from CD4 and CD8 fractions, and from dextramer-positive and dextramer-negative fractions. Synthesis of TCR cDNA relied on 5'RACE template switching, a step that introduced a universal primer site along with unique molecular identifiers. Priming of cDNA synthesis was performed from both the TCR alpha and TCR beta constant segments. Library amplification involved two PCR steps, and the second step added sample barcodes and sequencing adapters. Libraries were sequenced on Illumina HiSeq 2500 (2x100 bp) or NovaSeq (2x150 bp). The original pipeline was this. Reads were demultiplexed and collapsed into UMI consensus sequences with MIGEC, and V(D)J alignment was performed with MiXCR. Clonotypes responding to the vaccine were identified with edgeR on replicate PBMC samples, with the criteria of FDR below 0.01 and a log2 fold change above 5 up to day 15. Each bulk clonotype received a CD4 or CD8 identity based on whether the sequenced CD4 or CD8 repertoire contained that clonotype at higher abundance. The public sequencing data were trimmed at Q25 with fastp and processed into clonotypes with MiXCR by TCRdb, which kept only in-frame beta chains. All rows with the same CDR3 protein become a single entry with the most common DNA and genes. None of the V and J calls come from the authors' own analysis; TCRdb made them. The sample includes approximately 610,000 distinct CDR3 sequences, with about a sixth observed a single time. The top ten hold approximately 15% of the sample.

These data are taken from a study of T cells after yellow fever vaccination (dated by TCRdb to the late 2010s). Regarding the research as a whole: Libraries from fractions with low cell numbers were prepared with the SMART-Seq v4 Ultra Low Input RNA kit. Two healthy male donors made up the cohort, one aged 18 to 29 years and the other aged 30 to 40 years. Blood samples were taken at several timepoints before and after primary and secondary immunization, and bulk PBMC replicates and cell subsets were isolated. To track T-cell clones before and after primary and booster YFV17D yellow fever vaccination, bulk TCR alpha and beta repertoires were sequenced longitudinally. Points the paper makes about the study in general: The study included only a couple of donors, which limits how far the findings can be generalized. Computational filtering was needed because FACS-sorted repertoires could contain abundant contaminating clonotypes from the bulk population. The secondary T-cell response was weaker than the primary response but faster, peaking on day 5 instead of day 15. A small share of clonotypes was detected in both CD4 and CD8 compartments, with the overlap likely arising from convergent recombination. After the booster, most of the clones that had expanded following primary vaccination were detected again (almost 98% of CD4 and around 87% of CD8), which suggests that memory was broadly maintained.

The CDR3, cysteine through valine, is 16 amino acids long. Only CDR3 DNA remains: 48 bases, in frame from the first base. This sequence uses TRBV21-1 and TRBJ2-7; TRBD1 is the table's D call, not checked against the DNA. TRBV21-1 is noted as a pseudogene. The sequences come from PBMCs, collected less than 6 days after the first yellow fever vaccination. This TCR derives from a man between 18 and 29 years old who received the YFV17D yellow fever vaccine. The CDR3 in this case is CASSASGTGFFYEQYV. In nucleotide form, the sequence is TGTGCCAGCAGCGCGTCCGGGACAGGGTTCTTCTACGAGCAGTACGTC.